The entry that follows covers one T cell receptor (beta chain) sequence. The antigen is unknown. The data are from a study of cytomegalovirus exposure and HLA in healthy donors. This CDR3 region has 15 residues. The germline gives CDR1 MDHEN, CDR2 SYDVKM. Trimming at V came to 7 bases and at J to 7 bases, leaving 14 bases not matched to a gene. Overall study results and limits: Under in vitro conditions, a few CMV-associated chains were confirmed as specific for CMV antigens.

PCR employed 60 Vbeta and 13 Jbeta primers. Repertoires were generated with immunoSEQ multiplex PCR, while TCRdb's copy carries only in-frame clones and drops some. The table shows some 170,000 clones, with roughly 82% occurring only once. The rearrangement links TRBV28 to TRBJ2-7; 9 bases map to TRBD2. The receptor's source is a woman younger than 45 in good health and CMV-seronegative. Material: PBMCs. In DNA form, the CDR3 reads TGTGCCAGCACCACACCAGCGGGAGGTTTCGTAGAGCAGTACTTC. It specifies CASTTPAGGFVEQYF.